Below are 20 T cell receptor beta chains sequenced from a single sample in a study of regulatory T cells in long-lasting Graves disease. As to time point: newly diagnosed GD, antithyroid drugs for less than 3 months. Preparation of the TCR library used RNA extracted from PBMCs. Libraries of TCR beta came from iRepertoire HTBI primers plus Arm-PCR of CDR3 regions. TCRdb analysed the multiplex PCR reads with MiXCR anew, one entry per CDR3 protein. The sample carries about 500,000 distinct CDR3 sequences, about 17% recorded once. The data also belong to a second study, concerning T cells in Graves' hyperthyroidism and ophthalmopathy.

Source: peripheral blood mononuclear cells (PBMCs), taken at new diagnosis, from a patient treated with antithyroid drugs. These receptors were collected from a man aged 40-49 years with Graves disease.

This clonotype was picked up many times. The V and J genes are TRBV2 and TRBJ2-1; 7 positions agree with TRBD2. Germline CDR1 SNHLY, CDR2 FYNNEI. J was trimmed by 0 bases and V by 10 bases; bases with no gene match: 18. The CDR3 has 18 residues. Here the CDR3 DNA reads TGTGCCACCGAACCCCTTCCCTCTAGCGGACGCTCCTACAATGAGCAGTTCTTC. As protein: CATEPLPSSGRSYNEQFF.

The chain combines TRBV10-2 with TRBJ2-3; D call uncertain. The CDR3 has 12 amino acids. CDR1 is WSHSY and CDR2 is SAAADI in the germline V gene. The V end was cut by 6 bases, the J end by 7 bases, with 11 bases between. The chain's CDR3 is CASRDPSYTQYF. For the CDR3, the DNA is TGCGCCAGCAGGGATCCCAGTTATACGCAGTATTTT.

This clonotype was detected ten times or more. The chain is built from TRBV27 and TRBJ2-1; the D gene is possibly TRBD2 (5 bases). The CDR3 runs to 16 residues. The V end was cut by 5 bases, the J end by 1 base, with 15 bases between. CDR1 is MNHEY, CDR2 SMNVEV, per germline (reference sequence). The CDR3: CASSGQLGISYNEQFF. In nucleotides, the CDR3 is TGTGCCAGCAGTGGTCAACTAGGTATATCCTACAATGAGCAGTTCTTC.

A remark on this clonotype: A much larger clone is a single base away; this may be a read error. This chain joins TRBV29-1 and TRBJ2-2, with a weak D call TRBD1 (6 bases). Trimming stripped 4 bases from V and 0 bases from J, with 15 bases between. Germline CDR1 reads SQVTM; CDR2 reads ANQGSEA. The CDR3 covers 16 residues. CDR3 sequence: CSVGHRVDSNTGELFF. CDR3 bases: TGCAGCGTTGGGCACAGGGTCGACTCGAACACCGGGGAGCTGTTTTTT.

The V and J genes are TRBV20-1 and TRBJ2-7; 8 positions match TRBD1. The CDR3 length is 15 residues. CDR1 is DFQATT, CDR2 SNEGSKA, per germline (reference sequence). Trimming removed 3 bases from V and 3 bases from J; junction bases left unmatched: 10. CDR3 sequence reads: CSASPPRTGLYEQYF. The CDR3 bases are TGCAGTGCTAGCCCCCCAAGGACAGGGCTCTACGAGCAGTACTTC.

This clonotype has more than one count but fewer than ten. The chain is built from TRBV3-1 and TRBJ1-2, with D hard to call. This CDR3 contains 15 residues. Germline V gene data show CDR1 as LGHDT and CDR2 as YNNKEL (reference sequence). Trimming removed 0 bases at V and 5 bases at J, with 13 bases between. The CDR3 sequence is CASSQEGRFLYGYTF. The CDR3 nucleotides read TGTGCCAGCAGCCAAGAAGGCAGATTCCTGTATGGCTACACCTTC.

This clonotype was counted many times. The V gene is TRBV30, the J gene TRBJ1-5; no clear D. In germline, CDR1 is GTSNPN, CDR2 SVGIG (reference sequence). V was shortened by 3 bases and J by 7 bases, with 13 bases between the two germline ends. This CDR3 comprises 13 residues. The CDR3 region has the DNA TGTGCCTGGAGCGACGGGGTAGGCCAGCCCCAGCATTTT. As protein: CAWSDGVGQPQHF.

This chain joins TRBV4-1 and TRBJ2-1; D is undetermined. This CDR3 region has 15 residues. V was pared by 3 bases and J by 2 bases, with 11 bases between. Per the germline V gene, CDR1 is MGHRA and CDR2 is YSYEKL. Here the CDR3 DNA reads TGCGCCAGCAGCCAGATAGCAGGCACCTACAATGAGCAGTTCTTC. As protein: CASSQIAGTYNEQFF.

This clonotype was counted only a few times. The chain uses TRBV9 and TRBJ2-1, with 9 bases aligning to TRBD2. With V trimmed by 5 bases and J by 10 bases, 7 bases remained unmatched. Germline V gene sequence: CDR1 SGDLS, CDR2 YYNGEE. The CDR3 is made up of 13 amino acids. The CDR3 coding sequence is TGTGCCAGCAGAGGTAGCGGGAGTCGAGAGCAGTTCTTC. Protein sequence: CASRGSGSREQFF.

There are many counts of this clonotype. This chain connects TRBV5-5 to TRBJ2-1, with TRBD2 as a possible D gene (5 bases). CDR1 is SGHKS, CDR2 YYEKEE, per germline (reference sequence). V lost 0 bases and J 3 bases, leaving 19 bases between the germline ends. The CDR3 length is 18 residues. CDR3 coding DNA: TGTGCCAGCAGCTTGGCCGCGATAGCGTTGAACCTCTACAATGAGCAGTTCTTC. Translation: CASSLAAIALNLYNEQFF.

The chain employs TRBV5-6 and TRBJ1-2; D might be TRBD1 (6 bases). Germline V CDR1 and CDR2: SGHDT, YYEEEE. The V end was cut by 2 bases, the J end by 5 bases, with 10 bases between. The CDR3 is 13 amino acids. The CDR3 loop is CASSLNREYGYTF. In DNA form, the CDR3 reads TGTGCCAGCAGCTTAAACAGGGAGTATGGCTACACCTTC. The full variable domain, its missing parts supplied by reference TRBV5-6 and TRBJ1-2, is DAGVTQSPTHLIKTRGQQVTLRCSPKSGHDTVSWYQQALGQGPQFIFQYYEEEERQRGNFPDRFSGHQFPNYSSELNVNALLLGDSALYLCASSLNREYGYTFGSGTRLTVV.

Details on this clonotype: A single base separates this from a much larger clone, so it may be a read error. Since no conserved phenylalanine or tryptophan closes the CDR3, a read error is the likely cause. This chain connects TRBV2 to TRBJ2-1; D possibly corresponds to TRBD1 (6 bases). CDR1 and CDR2 (germline): SNHLY, FYNNEI. This CDR3 spans 13 amino acids. Trimming left V 7 bases short and J 2 bases short, with 9 bases between. CDR3 nucleotides: TGTGCCAGCACTGACAGGACCTACAATGAGCAGTTCTCC. Residues: CASTDRTYNEQFS.

The rearrangement links TRBV24-1 to TRBJ1-2; possible D gene TRBD1, 5 bases. This CDR3 is 13 amino acids long. Deletions cut 5 bases from V and 11 bases from J, with 17 bases between. In germline, CDR1 is KGHDR, CDR2 SFDVKD. The CDR3 sequence is CATSGPGRGLYTF. The DNA for the CDR3 is TGTGCCACCAGTGGACCGGGACGAGGTTTGTACACCTTC.

This clonotype was picked up a small number of times. The V and J genes are TRBV4-2 and TRBJ1-1, with 8 bases aligning to TRBD1. Germline V gene sequence: CDR1 LGHNA, CDR2 YNFKEQ. The CDR3 is 15 amino acids. V lost 1 base and J lost 0; bases outside the gene matches: 1. The CDR3 DNA reads as TGTGCCAGCAGCCAAGGGACAGGGATGAACACTGAAGCTTTCTTT. This gives the protein CASSQGTGMNTEAFF.

This clonotype has a count of ten or more. A read error may account for a junction end that differs from germline. This sequence joins TRBV5-1 and TRBJ2-7, with D possibly matching TRBD1 (6 bases). This CDR3 spans 15 amino acids. The germline V gene encodes CDR1 SGHRS and CDR2 YFSETQ. The CDR3, as DNA: TGCGCCAGCACCTTGACTGGGGGCGGCCCCTACGAGCAGTACTTC. This encodes CASTLTGGGPYEQYF.

In its sample, this clonotype was seen many times. The chain is built from TRBV7-2 and TRBJ2-3; TRBD2 aligns across 9 bases. Germline V gene lookup returns CDR1 SGHTA and CDR2 FQGNSA. There are 15 residues in the CDR3. V lost 6 bases to trimming and J lost 11 bases; unmatched junction nucleotides: 15. The CDR3 region is CASRELLAGADGQYF. The CDR3 region has the DNA TGTGCCAGCAGAGAGCTACTAGCGGGTGCGGATGGGCAGTATTTT.

The V call is TRBV10-3, the J call TRBJ2-5; unclear D gene. Germline-derived CDR1 and CDR2 are ENHRY and SYGVKD. The CDR3 sequence is 13 residues long. Trimming took 0 bases from V and 5 from J, leaving 7 bases between them. CDR3 amino acids: CAISESRRETQYF. CDR3 nucleotide sequence: TGTGCCATCAGTGAGTCACGAAGGGAGACCCAGTACTTC.

The chain couples TRBV12-5 to TRBJ2-5; 7 positions match TRBD1. The CDR3 length is 15 residues. J was trimmed by 0 bases and V by 1 base; bases with no gene match: 2. Germline values: CDR1 LGHNT, CDR2 FRNRAP. Here the CDR3 DNA reads TGTGCTAGTGGTTTGGACAGGGGACACCAAGAGACCCAGTACTTC. Its protein product is CASGLDRGHQETQYF.

CDR3 loop: CSVGMALTTDTQYF. CDR3 sequence (DNA): TGCAGTGTGGGTATGGCCCTCACCACAGATACGCAGTATTTT. The genes are TRBV20-1 and TRBJ2-3; the D is unclear. The CDR3 sequence is 14 residues long. Germline CDR1 reads DFQATT; CDR2 reads SNEGSKA (reference sequence). V was cut by 7 bases and J by 2 bases, with 16 bases left in between.

The chain recombines TRBV29-1 with TRBJ2-3; perhaps TRBD2 as D (5 bases). V was pared by 1 base and J by 0 bases, with 14 bases between. The CDR3 loop spans 16 amino acids. Germline V gives CDR1 SQVTM, CDR2 ANQGSEA. CDR3 DNA sequence: TGCAGCGTTGAAGTTGTCGAGCGGCTAAGCACAGATACGCAGTATTTT. It specifies CSVEVVERLSTDTQYF.